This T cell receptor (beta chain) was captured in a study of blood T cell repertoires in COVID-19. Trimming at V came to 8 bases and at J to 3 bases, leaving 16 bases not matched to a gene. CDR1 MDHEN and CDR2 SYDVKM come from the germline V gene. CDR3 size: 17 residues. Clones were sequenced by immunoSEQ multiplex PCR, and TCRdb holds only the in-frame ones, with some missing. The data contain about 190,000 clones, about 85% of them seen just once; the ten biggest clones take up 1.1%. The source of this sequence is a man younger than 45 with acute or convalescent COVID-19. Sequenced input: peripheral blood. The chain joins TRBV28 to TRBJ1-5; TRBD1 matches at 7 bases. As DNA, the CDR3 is TGTGCCAGCGGGTTCCTGACAGGGAGGATTAACAATCAGCCCCAGCATTTT. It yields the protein CASGFLTGRINNQPQHF.